A single T cell receptor beta chain is shown here with its context. This specimen comes from a study of cytomegalovirus exposure and HLA in healthy donors. Researchers ran the PCR with 60 Vbeta and 13 Jbeta primers. The table came from immunoSEQ multiplex PCR; TCRdb's copy has only in-frame clones and leaves some out. Across 150,000 or so clones, the top ten clones capture 1.6% of the sample. Germline values: CDR1 MGHRA, CDR2 YSYEKL. This CDR3 has 16 amino acids. The V end was cut by 1 base, the J end by 5 bases, with 17 bases between. The genes are TRBV4-1 and TRBJ1-1; D unclear. Specimen: PBMCs. The receptor was isolated from a woman aged 45-60 years in good health and CMV-seronegative. The CDR3 DNA reads TGCGCCAGCAGCCAAGGAAATGGAGGGAAGAGGACTGAAGCTTTCTTT. This gives the protein CASSQGNGGKRTEAFF.